Listed below are T cell receptor beta chains from one sample, sequenced in a study of T cell repertoires in cytomegalovirus infection. Antigens of these TCRs are unknown. MiXCR was run by TCRdb on the reads, yielding one entry per CDR3 protein. The profile shows approximately 350,000 distinct CDR3 sequences, about 34% of them singletons. Sequenced here: cultured PBMCs, sampled from culture after CMV antigen stimulation. These receptors all come from a human donor in good health (CMV status not recorded). Some clones in this sample may be carry-over from other donors' samples. Each CDR3 is given with its conserved first and last residue. D genes are given only for firm matches. Clone size is not always given. Where it is, it says once, few, many or a class for expanded clones.

clone_size: few; d_call: TRBD1; j_call: TRBJ2-5; v_call: TRBV28; cdr3_nt: TGTGCCAGCAGTCTCCCGACAGGGCGAGAGACCCAGTACTTC; cdr3_aa: CASSLPTGRETQYF
clone_size: few; d_call: TRBD1; j_call: TRBJ2-5; v_call: TRBV7-2; cdr3_nt: TGTGCCAGCAGCCCGGACAGGTCTAGGGAGACCCAGTACTTC; cdr3_aa: CASSPDRSRETQYF
clone_size: few; d_call: TRBD1; j_call: TRBJ2-5; v_call: TRBV12-3/TRBV12-4; cdr3_nt: TGTGCCAGCAGTGCGGACAGGGTGGAGACCCAGTACTTC; cdr3_aa: CASSADRVETQYF
clone_size: .; d_call: .; j_call: TRBJ2-1; v_call: TRBV7-3; cdr3_nt: TGTGCCAGCAGCTTAACGCGGGAAGGGGCGGATGAGCAATTCTTC; cdr3_aa: CASSLTREGADEQFF
clone_size: .; d_call: .; j_call: TRBJ2-1; v_call: TRBV7-9; cdr3_nt: TGTGCCAGCAGCTTTCCCGGAAGCTCCTACAATGAGCAGTTCTTC; cdr3_aa: CASSFPGSSYNEQFF
clone_size: .; d_call: .; j_call: TRBJ1-2; v_call: TRBV7-2; cdr3_nt: TGTGCCAGCAGCTCCTTTGACTACACCTTC; cdr3_aa: CASSSFDYTF
clone_size: .; d_call: .; j_call: TRBJ1-1; v_call: TRBV6-5; cdr3_nt: TGTGCCAGCAGTTACTTCGGAGGGCGTTTGGCGGAAGCTTTCTTT; cdr3_aa: CASSYFGGRLAEAFF
clone_size: .; d_call: .; j_call: TRBJ1-2; v_call: TRBV4-1; cdr3_nt: TGCGCCAGCAGCCAAGATCCCCACGGGAACTATGGCTACACCTTC; cdr3_aa: CASSQDPHGNYGYTF
clone_size: .; d_call: .; j_call: TRBJ1-1; v_call: TRBV30; cdr3_nt: TGTGCCTGGAGGGGACAGAACACTGAAGCTTTCTTT; cdr3_aa: CAWRGQNTEAFF
clone_size: .; d_call: .; j_call: TRBJ2-1; v_call: TRBV19; cdr3_nt: TGTGCCAGTAGTATAGATCCGAGGACAGAGCAGTTCTTC; cdr3_aa: CASSIDPRTEQFF
clone_size: once; d_call: TRBD1; j_call: TRBJ1-3; v_call: TRBV14; cdr3_nt: TGTGCCAGCAGCGGCCGGGACAGGCTTTCCTCTGGAAACACCATATATTTT; cdr3_aa: CASSGRDRLSSGNTIYF
clone_size: .; d_call: .; j_call: TRBJ1-1; v_call: TRBV25-1; cdr3_nt: TGTGCCAGCAGAGGGGTAGGGGCTAACACTGAAGCTTTCTTT; cdr3_aa: CASRGVGANTEAFF
clone_size: few; d_call: TRBD1; j_call: TRBJ2-2; v_call: TRBV19; cdr3_nt: TGTGCCAGTACTCCAGACAGGGCAAGTATGGCCGGGGAGCTGTTTTTT; cdr3_aa: CASTPDRASMAGELFF
clone_size: .; d_call: .; j_call: TRBJ1-3; v_call: TRBV11-2; cdr3_nt: TGTGCCAGCAGCCCAGGGTGGCAGGCCTCTGGAAACACCATATATTTT; cdr3_aa: CASSPGWQASGNTIYF
clone_size: .; d_call: .; j_call: TRBJ1-4; v_call: TRBV4-3; cdr3_nt: TGCGCCAGCAGCCAGGGGGCGAACGTGGGTAATGAAAAACTGTTTTTT; cdr3_aa: CASSQGANVGNEKLFF
clone_size: once; d_call: TRBD2; j_call: TRBJ2-1; v_call: TRBV4-1; cdr3_nt: TGCGCCAGCAGCCATCAAGCGGGAGGGGTCCGGGAGCAGTTCTTC; cdr3_aa: CASSHQAGGVREQFF
clone_size: few; d_call: TRBD2; j_call: TRBJ2-1; v_call: TRBV20-1; cdr3_nt: TGCAGTGCTAGAGATATGGGGACTAGCGGGAGCTACAATGAGCAGTTCTTC; cdr3_aa: CSARDMGTSGSYNEQFF
clone_size: few; d_call: .; j_call: TRBJ1-6; v_call: TRBV19; cdr3_nt: TGTGCCAGTAGTGCCGGACAGAATTCACCCCTCCACTTT; cdr3_aa: CASSAGQNSPLHF
clone_size: few; d_call: TRBD1; j_call: TRBJ1-5; v_call: TRBV28; cdr3_nt: TGTGCCAGCAGGACAGGGGGTGTCGATCTGTGGGCTAATCATGGCAATCAGCCCCAGCATTTT; cdr3_aa: CASRTGGVDLWANHGNQPQHF
clone_size: many; d_call: .; j_call: TRBJ2-4; v_call: TRBV6-5; cdr3_nt: TGTGCCAGCGGGGAGTTGACTAAAAACATTCAGTACTTC; cdr3_aa: CASGELTKNIQYF
clone_size: few; d_call: .; j_call: TRBJ2-7; v_call: TRBV7-2; cdr3_nt: TGTGCCAGCAGCCCTCAAGGAGGTACCTACGAGCAGTACTTC; cdr3_aa: CASSPQGGTYEQYF
clone_size: .; d_call: .; j_call: TRBJ2-3; v_call: TRBV7-6; cdr3_nt: TGTGCCAGCAGCTACTGGGGGGAGGATACGCAGTATTTT; cdr3_aa: CASSYWGEDTQYF
clone_size: .; d_call: .; j_call: TRBJ2-7; v_call: TRBV7-6; cdr3_nt: TGTGCCAGCAGCGCATCCTTAGCTTACGAGCAGTACTTC; cdr3_aa: CASSASLAYEQYF
clone_size: few; d_call: TRBD1; j_call: TRBJ1-3; v_call: TRBV12-3/TRBV12-4; cdr3_nt: TGTGCCAGCAGCCGGCAGACAGGGGTTTCCGTGGGCACCATATATTTT; cdr3_aa: CASSRQTGVSVGTIYF
clone_size: few; d_call: .; j_call: TRBJ2-1; v_call: TRBV7-9; cdr3_nt: TGTGCCAGCAGCCGAAAACTAGGAAGTACGGGAAATGAGCAGTTCTTC; cdr3_aa: CASSRKLGSTGNEQFF
clone_size: .; d_call: TRBD1; j_call: TRBJ1-1; v_call: TRBV4-1; cdr3_nt: TGCGCCAGCAGCCAAGCCCCTGGGACAGCAACGGCCCCGAACACTGAAGCTTTCTTT; cdr3_aa: CASSQAPGTATAPNTEAFF
clone_size: .; d_call: .; j_call: TRBJ1-6; v_call: TRBV7-6; cdr3_nt: TGTGCCAGCAGCTTTTCCCAGGGCAGCTCCTATAATTCACCCCTCCACTTT; cdr3_aa: CASSFSQGSSYNSPLHF
clone_size: few; d_call: TRBD2; j_call: TRBJ2-7; v_call: TRBV11-1; cdr3_nt: TGTGCCAGCAGCTCAAGAAGGGACTACCAGGAGCAGTACTTC; cdr3_aa: CASSSRRDYQEQYF
clone_size: .; d_call: .; j_call: TRBJ2-7; v_call: TRBV7-3; cdr3_nt: TGTGCCAGCAGCTTAACTGGTGCTGCTACCTACGAGCAGTACTTC; cdr3_aa: CASSLTGAATYEQYF
clone_size: few; d_call: .; j_call: TRBJ1-4; v_call: TRBV4-1; cdr3_nt: TGCGCCAGCAGCCGATTCCGGGACGGATCGAGTAATGAAAAACTGTTTTTT; cdr3_aa: CASSRFRDGSSNEKLFF
clone_size: few; d_call: .; j_call: TRBJ1-3; v_call: TRBV28; cdr3_nt: TGTGCCAGCAGTTTGCTCCCAAGCTCTGGAAACACCATATATTTT; cdr3_aa: CASSLLPSSGNTIYF
clone_size: many; d_call: .; j_call: TRBJ1-2; v_call: TRBV7-2; cdr3_nt: TGTGCCAGCAGCCCGGACACAGGGCGTGGCTACACCTTC; cdr3_aa: CASSPDTGRGYTF